This TCR beta chain was retrieved from a study of T cells after posttransplantation cyclophosphamide. The naive gate required viable CD3+CD4+ or CD3+CD8+ cells with CCR7+CD45RA+CD45RO-CD95-CD27+CD28+ phenotype. Assay used: immunoSEQ multiplex PCR; TCRdb lists only in-frame clones, some missing. Of about 31,000 clones listed, about 93% are singletons. Study results and limitations: After PTCy, TRB diversity resembled that of CNI/methotrexate controls.

The length of the CDR3 is 15 residues. Germline CDR1 reads MNHEY; CDR2 reads SVGAGI. V shed 2 bases and J shed 0 bases, with 5 bases lying between them. As concerns this clone: The antigen remains unidentified.

Sequenced sample: naive CD4+ T cells sorted from PBMCs. The receptor was isolated from a woman in her sixties or seventies in good health, CMV-negative, and a related stem cell transplant donor. The chain employs TRBV6-5 and TRBJ1-6, with no clear D. The CDR3 DNA reads TGTGCCAGCAGTTACATGAGCTCCTATAATTCACCCCTCCACTTT. Translating gives CASSYMSSYNSPLHF.